This paragraph reports one TCR beta chain. Its antigen is not known. The assay was immunoSEQ multiplex PCR, and TCRdb's table has in-frame clones only and misses some. The sample has roughly 520,000 clones, around 95% seen once. The data belong to a study of shared clonotypes between healthy human individuals. Study-level information: A couple of women and a few men aged 18 to 49 served as donors. CD4 naive and memory got three plates each, CD8 naive two, CD8 memory one.

Study-level findings and limits: Sequencing depth was predicted to influence how clonotypes are shared among donors. Around 5% of naive CD4 clonotypes were shared across four donors.

The CDR3 totals 13 residues. Germline CDR1 MGHDK, CDR2 SYGVNS. V was pared by 5 bases and J by 6 bases, with 13 bases between. The clonotype was recovered from a woman aged 25 to 39 in good health. This chain uses TRBV25-1 with TRBJ1-2, with D uncertain. The material sequenced was naive CD4+ T cells sorted from blood. Described subset: CD45RA+ positively selected. The CDR3 coding sequence is TGTGCCAGCAGTCCTTACAGAACGGATGGCTACACCTTC. This gives the protein CASSPYRTDGYTF.